This T cell receptor beta chain stems from a study of blood T cell repertoires in COVID-19. About the research overall: The United States, Italy and Spain supplied acute and convalescent COVID-19 samples. PBMCs, B-cell-depleted T cells, or T cells provided the cDNA or gDNA that made up the material.

The authors' processing: Quantification of nucleated cells was approximated via reference gene primer amplification. Method: immunoSEQ multiplex PCR; TCRdb's copy keeps in-frame clones and lacks some. V, J and clone size reflect that table, while D and trimming were determined from the DNA. The sample comprises some 180,000 clones, approximately 80% of which are singletons, and around 7.9% rests with the top ten. Per germline, CDR1 LNHDA and CDR2 SQIVND (reference sequence). V was trimmed by 9 bases and J by 6 bases, leaving 15 bases between them. CDR3 length: 14 amino acids. Sequencing used peripheral blood. V is TRBV19 and J is TRBJ1-6, with D hard to call. The TCR comes from a woman aged 45-65 years with active or convalescent COVID-19. The CDR3 DNA sequence: TGTGCCAGCCTTGGGCCGACCTTTAATTCACCCCTCCACTTT. Its protein is CASLGPTFNSPLHF.